The rows below give T cell receptor beta chains drawn from one sample of a study of somatic mutations in cytotoxic T cells in rheumatoid arthritis. Profiled with immunoSEQ multiplex PCR; TCRdb holds only in-frame clones, not every one. Of more than 13,000 clones in the sample, about three quarters were seen once. The sample taken for sequencing was CD8+ T cells sorted from blood. The receptors here all came from an adult with rheumatoid arthritis. The CDR3 runs from the conserved cysteine through the conserved F or W.

V: TRBV2; J: TRBJ2-7; CDR3: CARGGAYEQYF
V: TRBV25-1; J: TRBJ1-3; CDR3: CASSESGIGNTIYF
V: TRBV6-1; J: TRBJ2-7; CDR3: CASSEWTGASEQYF
V: TRBV28; J: TRBJ2-7; CDR3: CASSAGDFYEQYF
V: TRBV4-3; J: TRBJ2-2; CDR3: CASSQYFRNRGGELFF
V: TRBV5-6; J: TRBJ2-3; CDR3: CASSLEGQYVPDTQYF
V: TRBV6-1; J: TRBJ1-1; CDR3: CASTPGRNTEAFF
V: TRBV2; J: TRBJ1-1; CDR3: CASRPDRGPGNTEAFF
V: TRBV7-8; J: TRBJ2-7; CDR3: CASSLSDEQYF
V: TRBV9; J: TRBJ2-1; CDR3: CASSVEGGATYNEQFF
V: TRBV7-9; J: TRBJ1-1; CDR3: CASSLSSGATEAFF
V: TRBV19; J: TRBJ1-1; CDR3: CASSHQWAVPGAVAEAFF
V: TRBV2; J: TRBJ1-2; CDR3: CASSGQDPGGYTF
V: TRBV7-9; J: TRBJ1-1; CDR3: CASSLATGGSTEAFF
V: TRBV6-5; J: TRBJ1-5; CDR3: CARFVPEGHQPQHF
V: TRBV6-1; J: TRBJ1-1; CDR3: CASSVRVNTEAFF
V: TRBV2; J: TRBJ2-4; CDR3: CASSLWGRDIQYF
V: TRBV28; J: TRBJ2-7; CDR3: CASSLRSQGTYEQYF
V: TRBV30; J: TRBJ2-7; CDR3: CAWTSGFQSSYEQYF
V: TRBV9; J: TRBJ2-7; CDR3: CASSPDGSYEQYF
V: TRBV7-9; J: TRBJ1-1; CDR3: CASSSIDVPGTEAFF
V: TRBV10-3; J: TRBJ2-7; CDR3: CAISDTSGGPYEQYF
V: TRBV28; J: TRBJ2-2; CDR3: CASSLDQAGVSPGELFF
V: TRBV5-1; J: TRBJ1-1; CDR3: CASSSKFDSMVNTEAFF
V: TRBV27; J: TRBJ1-5; CDR3: CASSSLWGSGQPQHF
V: TRBV4-3; J: TRBJ2-7; CDR3: CASSQSWGGSYEQYF
V: TRBV7-3; J: TRBJ1-1; CDR3: CASSPNMNTEAFF
V: TRBV9; J: TRBJ2-7; CDR3: CASSARLAGYEQYF
V: TRBV7-9; J: TRBJ2-5; CDR3: CASSLEQGRETQYF
V: TRBV21-1; J: TRBJ2-2; CDR3: CASSKGDRRGELFF
V: TRBV7-9; J: TRBJ2-7; CDR3: CASSPLGGGGAREQYF
V: TRBV7-3; J: TRBJ1-1; CDR3: CASSGTGTGPLGTEAFF
V: TRBV7-9; J: TRBJ1-2; CDR3: CASRQGSHGYTF
V: TRBV6-4; J: TRBJ2-7; CDR3: CASSPRGCEQYF
V: TRBV6-1; J: TRBJ1-1; CDR3: CASSEDGGAGNTEAFF
V: TRBV27; J: TRBJ2-1; CDR3: CASSFPGTGEIGNEQFF
V: TRBV2; J: TRBJ1-2; CDR3: CASSETQWWYGSGEDYGYTF
V: TRBV9; J: TRBJ2-7; CDR3: CASSVAGGISLYEQYF
V: TRBV4-1; J: TRBJ2-3; CDR3: CASSQGRGTLTDTQYF
V: TRBV28; J: TRBJ2-1; CDR3: CASSSPGQAHNEQFF
V: TRBV7-9; J: TRBJ2-7; CDR3: CASSPGTDYEQYF
V: TRBV4-1; J: TRBJ2-1; CDR3: CASSQGSALAGANEQFF
V: TRBV28; J: TRBJ2-1; CDR3: CASTPGGAYNEQFF
V: TRBV9; J: TRBJ1-6; CDR3: CASSVGPTTEYNSPLHF
V: TRBV29-1; J: TRBJ1-2; CDR3: CSVKLGGMYGYTF
V: TRBV7-9; J: TRBJ2-5; CDR3: CASSLDRGQETQYF
V: TRBV4-3; J: TRBJ2-7; CDR3: CASSPAGQGVYEQYF
V: TRBV28; J: TRBJ1-5; CDR3: CASSAISNQPQHF